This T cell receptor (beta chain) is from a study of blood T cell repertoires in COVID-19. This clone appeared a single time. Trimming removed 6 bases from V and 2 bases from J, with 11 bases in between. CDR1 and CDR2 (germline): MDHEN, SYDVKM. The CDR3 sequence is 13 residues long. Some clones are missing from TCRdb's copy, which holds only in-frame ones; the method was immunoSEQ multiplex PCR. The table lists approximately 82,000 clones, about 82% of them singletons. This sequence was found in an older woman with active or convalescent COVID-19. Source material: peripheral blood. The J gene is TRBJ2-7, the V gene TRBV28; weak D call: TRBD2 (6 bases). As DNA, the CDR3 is TGTGCCAGCAGCCGACTAGGTCCCTACGAGCAGTACTTC. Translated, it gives CASSRLGPYEQYF.